The rows below give T cell receptor beta chains drawn from one sample of a study of OX40 agonist ivuxolimab in advanced cancers. Assay: immunoSEQ multiplex PCR; the TCRdb copy retains only in-frame clones and omits some. The sample lists roughly 56,000 clones, just over 85% occurring once. Sequencing was performed on CD4+ or CD8+ T cells sorted from blood, taken in a trial of the OX40 agonist ivuxolimab. The receptors stem from an adult with an advanced solid tumor such as melanoma, head and neck, liver or kidney cancer. The CDR3 runs from the conserved cysteine through the conserved F or W. The order of the fields is D gene, clone size, J gene, V gene, CDR3 protein, CDR3 DNA. A D gene is named only where the DNA matches it firmly. The size of a clone is reported for some rows only, either as once, few or many, or as a class for expanded clones.

d_call: TRBD1
clone_size: NA
j_call: TRBJ2-1
v_call: TRBV4-1
cdr3_aa: CASSVRDRGTYEQFF
cdr3_nt: TGCGCCAGCAGCGTCCGGGACAGGGGTACGTATGAGCAGTTCTTC

d_call: NA
clone_size: few
j_call: TRBJ1-1
v_call: TRBV5-1
cdr3_aa: CASSVTQNTEAFF
cdr3_nt: TGCGCCAGCAGCGTCACCCAGAACACTGAAGCTTTCTTT

d_call: TRBD1
clone_size: once
j_call: TRBJ2-1
v_call: TRBV15
cdr3_aa: CASSTGAYNEQFF
cdr3_nt: TGTGCCTCATCGACAGGGGCCTACAATGAGCAGTTCTTC

d_call: NA
clone_size: NA
j_call: TRBJ1-2
v_call: TRBV6-5
cdr3_aa: CASSNAGVHGYGYTF
cdr3_nt: TGTGCCAGCAGTAACGCCGGGGTGCATGGATATGGCTACACCTTC

d_call: NA
clone_size: once
j_call: TRBJ2-1
v_call: TRBV5-1
cdr3_aa: CASSLDPGGNTYNEQFF
cdr3_nt: TGCGCCAGCAGCTTGGATCCAGGGGGGAACACCTACAATGAGCAGTTCTTC

d_call: TRBD2
clone_size: once
j_call: TRBJ2-5
v_call: TRBV6-5
cdr3_aa: CASGVAGETQYF
cdr3_nt: TGTGCCAGCGGGGTAGCGGGGGAGACCCAGTACTTC

d_call: NA
clone_size: NA
j_call: TRBJ1-5
v_call: TRBV19
cdr3_aa: CASQIGQIGNQPQHF
cdr3_nt: TGTGCCAGCCAAATTGGACAGATTGGCAATCAGCCCCAGCATTTT

d_call: TRBD2
clone_size: NA
j_call: TRBJ2-1
v_call: TRBV6-5
cdr3_aa: CASGREREQFF
cdr3_nt: TGTGCCAGCGGGCGGGAGCGTGAGCAGTTCTTC

d_call: NA
clone_size: NA
j_call: TRBJ2-5
v_call: TRBV9
cdr3_aa: CASSVDRETQYF
cdr3_nt: TGTGCCAGCAGCGTCGACCGGGAGACCCAGTACTTC

d_call: TRBD1
clone_size: few
j_call: TRBJ1-5
v_call: TRBV6-6
cdr3_aa: CASRLGQASSGQPQHF
cdr3_nt: TGTGCCAGCAGATTAGGACAGGCGTCGTCTGGTCAGCCCCAGCATTTT

d_call: NA
clone_size: NA
j_call: TRBJ2-5
v_call: TRBV6-5
cdr3_aa: CASSDPLRTQYF
cdr3_nt: TGTGCCAGCAGTGACCCCCTCCGGACCCAGTACTTC

d_call: NA
clone_size: NA
j_call: TRBJ2-7
v_call: TRBV2
cdr3_aa: CASGLGYEQYF
cdr3_nt: TGTGCCAGCGGCCTGGGGTACGAGCAGTACTTC

d_call: TRBD2
clone_size: NA
j_call: TRBJ2-2
v_call: TRBV9
cdr3_aa: CASSGLAGNTGELFF
cdr3_nt: TGTGCCAGCAGCGGACTAGCGGGGAACACCGGGGAGCTGTTTTTT

d_call: NA
clone_size: NA
j_call: TRBJ2-3
v_call: TRBV5-1
cdr3_aa: CASSLGLLGTDTQYF
cdr3_nt: TGCGCCAGCAGCTTGGGTCTTTTAGGCACAGATACGCAGTATTTT

d_call: TRBD1
clone_size: NA
j_call: TRBJ2-7
v_call: TRBV6-5
cdr3_aa: CASSYSGDRGLREQYF
cdr3_nt: TGTGCCAGCAGTTACTCGGGGGACAGGGGGCTCCGGGAGCAGTACTTC

d_call: NA
clone_size: NA
j_call: TRBJ2-7
v_call: TRBV18
cdr3_aa: CASSPRQAYEQYF
cdr3_nt: TGTGCCAGCTCACCACGGCAGGCCTACGAGCAGTACTTC

d_call: NA
clone_size: NA
j_call: TRBJ1-6
v_call: TRBV5-1
cdr3_aa: CASSLTEINSPLHF
cdr3_nt: TGCGCCAGCAGCTTGACAGAGATCAATTCACCCCTCCACTTT

d_call: TRBD1
clone_size: NA
j_call: TRBJ1-1
v_call: TRBV6-6
cdr3_aa: CASTTPTGANTEAFF
cdr3_nt: TGTGCCAGCACCACTCCGACAGGGGCGAACACTGAAGCTTTCTTT

d_call: TRBD2
clone_size: NA
j_call: TRBJ2-7
v_call: TRBV5-1
cdr3_aa: CASSFSSGGAYEQYF
cdr3_nt: TGCGCCAGCAGCTTTTCTAGCGGGGGGGCGTACGAGCAGTACTTC

d_call: NA
clone_size: NA
j_call: TRBJ2-7
v_call: TRBV7-2
cdr3_aa: CASSLAGNNYEQYF
cdr3_nt: TGTGCCAGCAGCTTAGCAGGGAATAACTACGAGCAGTACTTC

d_call: TRBD2
clone_size: NA
j_call: TRBJ2-3
v_call: TRBV5-5
cdr3_aa: CASSSRLAPDTQYF
cdr3_nt: TGTGCCAGCAGCTCGCGACTAGCTCCAGATACGCAGTATTTT

d_call: NA
clone_size: NA
j_call: TRBJ2-3
v_call: TRBV25-1
cdr3_aa: CASRAHRPGRGGTDTQYF
cdr3_nt: TGTGCCAGCAGAGCCCACCGTCCCGGGAGAGGAGGCACAGATACGCAGTATTTT

d_call: NA
clone_size: NA
j_call: TRBJ1-4
v_call: TRBV11-2
cdr3_aa: CASSLVGGNEKLFF
cdr3_nt: TGTGCCAGCAGCTTAGTGGGGGGGAATGAAAAACTGTTTTTT

d_call: NA
clone_size: NA
j_call: TRBJ1-3
v_call: TRBV7-9
cdr3_aa: CASGIGMAGNTIYF
cdr3_nt: TGTGCCAGCGGAATCGGAATGGCTGGAAACACCATATATTTT

d_call: NA
clone_size: once
j_call: TRBJ2-1
v_call: TRBV7-2
cdr3_aa: CASSLPLGAAGEQFF
cdr3_nt: TGTGCCAGCAGTCTACCGCTGGGGGCCGCAGGAGAGCAGTTCTTC

d_call: NA
clone_size: NA
j_call: TRBJ2-4
v_call: TRBV7-9
cdr3_aa: CASSPPSQNIQYF
cdr3_nt: TGTGCCAGCAGCCCACCCTCCCAAAACATTCAGTACTTC

d_call: TRBD1
clone_size: NA
j_call: TRBJ2-7
v_call: TRBV6-1
cdr3_aa: CASSWTGTGSYEQYF
cdr3_nt: TGTGCCAGCAGCTGGACCGGGACAGGGTCTTACGAGCAGTACTTC

d_call: NA
clone_size: NA
j_call: TRBJ2-3
v_call: TRBV5-1
cdr3_aa: CASSHRTDSTDTQYF
cdr3_nt: TGCGCCAGCAGCCATCGGACAGATAGCACAGATACGCAGTATTTT

d_call: NA
clone_size: NA
j_call: TRBJ1-4
v_call: TRBV4-1
cdr3_aa: CASSQEGGAGEKLFF
cdr3_nt: TGCGCCAGCAGCCAAGAGGGGGGGGCCGGTGAAAAACTGTTTTTT

d_call: NA
clone_size: NA
j_call: TRBJ2-1
v_call: TRBV7-2
cdr3_aa: CASSLIDNEQFF
cdr3_nt: TGTGCCAGCAGCTTGATAGATAATGAGCAGTTCTTC

d_call: NA
clone_size: NA
j_call: TRBJ2-7
v_call: TRBV6-1
cdr3_aa: CASSVEVSSYEQYF
cdr3_nt: TGTGCCAGCAGTGTAGAGGTGAGCTCCTACGAGCAGTACTTC

d_call: NA
clone_size: NA
j_call: TRBJ2-7
v_call: TRBV6-5
cdr3_aa: CATQQGPSYEQYF
cdr3_nt: TGTGCCACACAACAAGGGCCCTCCTACGAGCAGTACTTC

d_call: NA
clone_size: NA
j_call: TRBJ2-1
v_call: TRBV4-2
cdr3_aa: CASSRQYNEQFF
cdr3_nt: TGTGCCAGCAGCCGACAGTACAATGAGCAGTTCTTC

d_call: NA
clone_size: NA
j_call: TRBJ1-6
v_call: TRBV28
cdr3_aa: CASSLANNSPLHF
cdr3_nt: TGTGCCAGCAGTTTAGCTAATAATTCACCCCTCCACTTT

d_call: TRBD2
clone_size: NA
j_call: TRBJ2-3
v_call: TRBV28
cdr3_aa: CASSQPAGGSTDTQYF
cdr3_nt: TGTGCCAGCAGCCAGCCGGCGGGAGGGAGCACAGATACGCAGTATTTT

d_call: TRBD1
clone_size: NA
j_call: TRBJ2-7
v_call: TRBV7-6
cdr3_aa: CASSPGQGAREQYF
cdr3_nt: TGTGCCAGCAGCCCCGGACAGGGGGCGCGGGAGCAGTACTTC

d_call: NA
clone_size: NA
j_call: TRBJ2-7
v_call: TRBV10-2
cdr3_aa: CASRQESPYEQYF
cdr3_nt: TGCGCCAGCCGCCAGGAGTCTCCCTACGAGCAGTACTTC